This entry lists 24 T cell receptor beta chains sequenced from one sample in a study of blood T cell repertoires in COVID-19. Libraries were prepared by immunoSEQ multiplex PCR; TCRdb keeps only in-frame clonotypes and omits some of them. The sample has about 140,000 clones; approximately 79% are singletons. The sequencing input was PBMCs or T cells enriched from blood (not recorded which). All receptors derive from a woman in her fifties or sixties who had recovered from COVID-19.

This chain uses TRBV7-9 with TRBJ2-5; D not resolved. Looked up from germline, CDR1 is SEHNR and CDR2 is FQNEAQ (reference sequence). The V end was cut by 5 bases, the J end by 2 bases, with 15 bases between. There are 15 residues in the CDR3. The CDR3 coding sequence is TGTGCCAGCAGCCCTACGACTCTTTATCAAGAGACCCAGTACTTC. Translated: CASSPTTLYQETQYF. The full variable domain, with the rest looked up from reference TRBV7-9 and TRBJ2-5, is DTGVSQNPRHKITKRGQNVTFRCDPISEHNRLYWYRQTLGQGPEFLTYFQNEAQLEKSRLLSDRFSAERPKGSFSTLEIQRTEQGDSAMYLCASSPTTLYQETQYFGPGTRLLVL.

This chain uses TRBV18 with TRBJ2-5, with 9 bases identical to TRBD1. V dropped 7 bases and J dropped 4; count of bases not matched to a gene: 10. CDR1 is KGHSH and CDR2 is LQKENI in the germline V gene. The CDR3 consists of 15 residues. The CDR3 sequence: CASYKSRTGVETQYF. Written as DNA, the CDR3 is TGTGCCAGCTATAAGTCTCGGACAGGGGTAGAGACCCAGTACTTC.

The chain combines TRBV19 with TRBJ1-5, with a possible D match to TRBD1 (6 bases). Germline V gene sequence: CDR1 LNHDA, CDR2 SQIVND (reference sequence). Trimming shortened V by 9 bases and J by 0 bases, and 18 bases separated the two germline ends. The CDR3 contains 16 residues. The CDR3 is CASHPGTRLSNQPQHF. The CDR3 nucleotides are TGTGCCAGCCACCCCGGGACACGGCTTAGCAATCAGCCCCAGCATTTT.

The chain has TRBV5-1 and TRBJ2-7; maybe TRBD1 (5 bases). This CDR3 has 14 residues. Germline V gene data show CDR1 as SGHRS and CDR2 as YFSETQ. Trimming stripped 0 bases from V and 2 bases from J, with 9 bases between. The CDR3 is CASSLEGFPYEQYF. For the CDR3, the DNA is TGCGCCAGCAGCTTGGAGGGGTTCCCCTACGAGCAGTACTTC.

This clone was recorded a few times. The chain joins TRBV4-2 to TRBJ2-7; D might be TRBD1 (6 bases). The CDR3 covers 16 residues. CDR1 and CDR2 (germline): LGHNA, YNFKEQ. The V end lost 0 bases, the J end lost 5 bases, and 17 bases lay between the germline ends. CDR3 nucleotides: TGTGCCAGCAGCCAAGATTTGTCAGGGGAAATTAACGAGCAGTACTTC. Translating gives CASSQDLSGEINEQYF.

The chain carries TRBV10-3 and TRBJ2-3, with TRBD1 identical over 9 bases. The CDR3 runs 16 residues. V gave up 6 bases and J gave up 5 bases; unmatched junction bases: 12. Germline CDR1 reads ENHRY; CDR2 reads SYGVKD. DNA of the CDR3: TGTGCCATCAGGGAAGGGACAGGGAAGGACTTAGATACGCAGTATTTT. Translating gives CAIREGTGKDLDTQYF.

CDR3 DNA sequence: TGTGCCAGCAGCCAAGACTTATCAGGGGCATATGGCTACACCTTC. Protein sequence: CASSQDLSGAYGYTF. The chain carries TRBV3-1 (or the pseudogene TRBV3-2) and TRBJ1-2, with D possibly matching TRBD1 (6 bases). The CDR3 runs to 15 residues. CDR1 and CDR2 (germline): LGHDT, YNNKEL (reference sequence). The germline V and J ends were trimmed by 0 bases and 5 bases, with 13 bases remaining between them.

The chain has TRBV28 and TRBJ1-2; 8 bases match TRBD1. The J segment lost 8 bases and the V segment lost 5 bases, leaving 7 bases of the junction unmatched. In germline, CDR1 is MDHEN, CDR2 SYDVKM. The CDR3 runs to 13 residues. The CDR3 sequence is CASSLGQGRGYTF. The CDR3 DNA reads TGTGCCAGCAGTCTCGGACAGGGTAGGGGCTACACCTTC.

The chain links TRBV5-1 to TRBJ1-4, with 10 positions matching TRBD1. The CDR3 runs to 14 residues. Germline V gene data show CDR1 as SGHRS and CDR2 as YFSETQ. The ends lost 4 bases at V and 4 bases at J; junction bases unmatched: 1. The CDR3 nucleotides are TGCGCCAGCAGCCGGACAGGGGGTAATGAAAAACTGTTTTTT. Translating it yields CASSRTGGNEKLFF.

The rearrangement joins TRBV7-9 to TRBJ1-1, with 10 bases lining up with TRBD1. The CDR3 sequence is 17 residues long. The junction had 8 bases not matched to a gene; V was cut back by 4 bases and J by 0 bases. Germline loops: CDR1 SEHNR, CDR2 FQNEAQ (reference sequence). The DNA of the CDR3 is TGTGCCAGCAGCTCCGGGACAGGGGTCTCACTGAACACTGAAGCTTTCTTT. Translating it yields CASSSGTGVSLNTEAFF.

This clone occurred a few times. This chain links TRBV27 with TRBJ2-1; TRBD2 matches 8 bases. Germline V gives CDR1 MNHEY, CDR2 SMNVEV (reference sequence). CDR3 length: 15 amino acids. V lost 8 bases to trimming and J lost 9 bases; unmatched junction nucleotides: 15. CDR3 protein: CASFDGRARSVEQFF. CDR3 in DNA: TGTGCCAGCTTTGACGGGAGGGCCCGGTCGGTTGAGCAGTTCTTC.

This clone was recorded a few times. Relative to the germline gene, one junction end is altered; a read error may explain this. Here the CDR3 reads CASSPLGGDGETQYF. For the CDR3, the DNA is TGTGCTAGCAGCCCCCTGGGAGGGGATGGAGAGACCCAGTACTTC. The rearrangement uses TRBV7-7 and TRBJ2-5; 7 positions match TRBD2. Per the germline V gene, CDR1 is SSHAT and CDR2 is FNYEAQ (reference sequence). The CDR3 totals 15 residues.

This chain connects TRBV5-1 to TRBJ1-2; 8 bases line up with TRBD1. Germline-derived CDR1 and CDR2 are SGHRS and YFSETQ. Unmatched junction bases numbered 8, after V lost 5 bases and J lost 2 bases. The CDR3 runs 15 residues. The CDR3 coding sequence is TGCGCCAGCAGTCGAGGGACAGGCTCGAACTATGGCTACACCTTC. Residues: CASSRGTGSNYGYTF. Complete variable domain (other parts from reference TRBV5-1 and TRBJ1-2): KAGVTQTPRYLIKTRGQQVTLSCSPISGHRSVSWYQQTPGQGLQFLFEYFSETQRNKGNFPGRFSGRQFSNSRSEMNVSTLELGDSALYLCASSRGTGSNYGYTFGSGTRLTVV.

The gene calls are TRBV9 and TRBJ2-7, with no clear D. The CDR3 is made up of 14 amino acids. V was clipped by 0 bases and J by 0 bases, with 7 bases between them. Germline lookup yields CDR1 SGDLS and CDR2 YYNGEE. The CDR3 sequence: CASSVGADSYEQYF. The CDR3 nucleotides are TGTGCCAGCAGCGTAGGGGCCGACTCCTACGAGCAGTACTTC.

The chain is built from TRBV11-2 and TRBJ1-1; a weak D match, TRBD1 (6 bases). Germline loops: CDR1 SGHAT, CDR2 FQNNGV. V lost 6 bases and J 3 bases, leaving 14 bases between the germline ends. The CDR3 totals 14 residues. The CDR3 sequence is CASRSSGAYTEAFF. DNA for the CDR3: TGTGCCAGCAGAAGCTCAGGGGCCTACACTGAAGCTTTCTTT.

The chain links TRBV11-2 to TRBJ2-2; D might be TRBD2 (7 bases). The CDR3 covers 17 residues. CDR1 and CDR2 (germline): SGHAT, FQNNGV. Trimming took 4 bases from V and 2 from J, leaving 17 bases between them. CDR3 loop: CASSSRGGNSNTGELFF. CDR3 nucleotides: TGTGCCAGCAGCTCGAGGGGGGGCAACTCTAACACCGGGGAGCTGTTTTTT. The whole variable domain, filled in from reference TRBV11-2 and TRBJ2-2, reads EAGVAQSPRYKIIEKRQSVAFWCNPISGHATLYWYQQILGQGPKLLIQFQNNGVVDDSQLPKDRFSAERLKGVDSTLKIQPAKLEDSAVYLCASSSRGGNSNTGELFFGEGSRLTVL.

This chain connects TRBV5-1 to TRBJ2-7; TRBD2 agrees at 7 bases. The trim removed 7 bases at V and 5 bases at J, leaving 6 bases unmatched. The CDR3 is 12 amino acids. The germline V gene encodes CDR1 SGHRS and CDR2 YFSETQ. The CDR3 loop is CASSGGIDEQYF. CDR3 nucleotide sequence: TGCGCCAGCTCCGGGGGGATTGACGAGCAGTACTTC.

This clone was recorded a few times. This chain links TRBV18 with TRBJ1-1; 10 bases fit TRBD1. The CDR3 spans 15 residues. V was clipped by 3 bases and J by 6 bases; unmatched bases: 7. The germline V gene encodes CDR1 KGHSH and CDR2 LQKENI. In nucleotides, the CDR3 is TGTGCCAGCTCACCGGGACAGGGGAGGGCCCCTGAAGCTTTCTTT. It encodes CASSPGQGRAPEAFF. Together with reference TRBV18 and TRBJ1-1, the CDR3 gives the full variable domain: NAGVMQNPRHLVRRRGQEARLRCSPMKGHSHVYWYRQLPEEGLKFMVYLQKENIIDESGMPKERFSAEFPKEGPSILRIQQVVRGDSAAYFCASSPGQGRAPEAFFGQGTRLTVV.

CDR3 region: CASTQGGGYTF. As DNA, the CDR3 is TGTGCCAGCACCCAGGGGGGAGGCTACACCTTC. This chain connects TRBV6-5 to TRBJ1-2; 7 nucleotides match TRBD1. Germline V gene data show CDR1 as MNHEY and CDR2 as SVGAGI. The CDR3 runs 11 residues. V shed 7 bases and J 8 bases; nucleotides not matched to a gene: 4.

The chain is built from TRBV7-3 and TRBJ2-1; 12 bases align to TRBD2. The junction had 11 bases not matched to a gene; V was cut back by 5 bases and J by 0 bases. The CDR3 consists of 19 residues. Germline V gene lookup returns CDR1 SGHTA and CDR2 FQGTGA. CDR3 nucleotides: TGTGCCAGCAGCCAGACTAGCGGGAGCCGCTTGAGCTCCTACAATGAGCAGTTCTTC. Translated: CASSQTSGSRLSSYNEQFF.

The count of this clone is one. The rearrangement links TRBV4-2 to TRBJ2-2, with D tentatively TRBD2 (7 bases). CDR1 and CDR2 (germline): LGHNA, YNFKEQ. There are 14 residues in the CDR3. Deletions cut 6 bases from V and 4 bases from J, with 12 bases between. The CDR3 here is CASRVGGGTGELFF. The CDR3 nucleotides read TGTGCCAGCAGAGTAGGGGGGGGCACCGGGGAGCTGTTTTTT.

J is TRBJ2-3 and V is TRBV3-1 (or the pseudogene TRBV3-2); 11 bases agree with TRBD2. V gave up 1 base and J gave up 9 bases; unmatched junction bases: 6. The CDR3 spans 15 residues. Germline lookup yields CDR1 LGHDT and CDR2 YNNKEL (reference sequence). CDR3 region: CASSQGRTSGGTQYF. The CDR3 nucleotides read TGTGCCAGCAGCCAAGGGAGAACTAGCGGGGGAACGCAGTATTTT.

The V and J genes are TRBV19 and TRBJ2-5; the match to TRBD1 covers 7 bases. The germline CDR1 and CDR2 sequences are LNHDA and SQIVND (reference sequence). The V gene end was trimmed by 7 bases and the J gene end by 5 bases; junction bases not matched to a gene: 10. The CDR3 has 14 amino acids. For the CDR3, the DNA is TGTGCCAGTACCGCGACAGGGTCGAAGGAGACCCAGTACTTC. It specifies CASTATGSKETQYF.

The chain links TRBV12-3 or TRBV12-4 to TRBJ1-2; 7 nucleotides align to TRBD1. The CDR3 has 13 residues. The junction had 7 bases not matched to a gene; V was cut back by 5 bases and J by 7 bases. The CDR3 loop reads CASSETGSRGYTF. The DNA of the CDR3 is TGTGCCAGCAGTGAGACAGGGTCTCGTGGCTACACCTTC.